This TCR beta chain was documented in a study of T cell changes during pregnancy in multiple sclerosis. Assay: immunoSEQ multiplex PCR; the TCRdb copy retains only in-frame clones and omits some. The table shows about 48,000 clones, with 85% to 95% occurring only once. This clonotype originated in a female donor in good health, enrolled as a control in a pregnancy study. Source: CD4+ T cells from peripheral blood mononuclear cells, taken in the second trimester of pregnancy.

The CDR3 DNA is TGTGCCAGCAGCTTGCTAGCGGGGGTAACTGCGGATACGCAGTATTTT. Its protein is CASSLLAGVTADTQYF. J is TRBJ2-3 and V is TRBV7-6; 10 nucleotides agree with TRBD2. V shed 3 bases, J shed 6 bases, and the junction held 9 bases outside the gene matches. Germline V gene sequence: CDR1 SGHVS, CDR2 FNYEAQ. The CDR3 is 16 residues long.